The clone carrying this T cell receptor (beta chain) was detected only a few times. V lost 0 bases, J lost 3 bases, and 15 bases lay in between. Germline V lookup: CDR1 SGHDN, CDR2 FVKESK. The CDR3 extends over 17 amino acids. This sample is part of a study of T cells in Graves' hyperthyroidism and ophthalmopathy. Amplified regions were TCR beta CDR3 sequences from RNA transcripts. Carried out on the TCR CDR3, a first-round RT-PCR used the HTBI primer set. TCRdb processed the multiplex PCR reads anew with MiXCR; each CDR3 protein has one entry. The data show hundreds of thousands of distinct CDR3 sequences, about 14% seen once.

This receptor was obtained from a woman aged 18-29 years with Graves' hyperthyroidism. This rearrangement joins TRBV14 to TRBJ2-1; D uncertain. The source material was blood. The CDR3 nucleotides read TGTGCCAGCAGCCAAGAATATCCAGAATATTTCTACAATGAGCAGTTCTTC. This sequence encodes CASSQEYPEYFYNEQFF. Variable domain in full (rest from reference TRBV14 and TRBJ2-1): EAGVTQFPSHSVIEKGQTVTLRCDPISGHDNLYWYRRVMGKEIKFLLHFVKESKQDESGMPNNRFLAERTGGTYSTLKVQPAELEDSGVYFCASSQEYPEYFYNEQFFGPGTRLTVL.